A selection of T cell receptor beta chains follows, all from one sample in a study of CD8+CD57+ T cells in acquired aplastic anemia. TCRdb used MiXCR to reprocess the reads, holding one entry per CDR3 protein. This sample has 310,000 or so distinct CDR3 sequences, with approximately 58% found just once. Material: sorted CD4+, CD8+, or CD8+CD57+ T cells (not recorded which) from PBMCs. These receptors were taken from a human donor with aplastic anemia. CDR3s include the opening cysteine and the closing phenylalanine or tryptophan. The order of the fields is J gene, D gene, V gene, clone size, CDR3 DNA, CDR3 protein. The D gene is left open where the match is weak. A clone size is listed for some rows: how often the clone was seen (once, few, many), or a class if it is expanded.

>TRBJ2-3|TRBD2|TRBV20-1|NA
TGCAGTGCTAGACTAGCGGGACCCACAGATACGCAGTATTTT
CSARLAGPTDTQYF
>TRBJ2-1|TRBD2|TRBV5-1|NA
TGCGCCAGCAGCTTGGCCGGGGGGGCAGGTGAGCAGTTCTTC
CASSLAGGAGEQFF
>TRBJ1-4|NA|TRBV20-1|many
TGCAGTGCTAGAGATCACAGGGATGAAAAACTGTTTTTT
CSARDHRDEKLFF
>TRBJ2-5|TRBD1|TRBV7-9|many
TGTGCCAGCAGCAAACAGGGGACAGAGACCCAGTACTTC
CASSKQGTETQYF
>TRBJ1-1|NA|TRBV7-8|NA
TGTGCCAGCAGCAGCCCCGGGGAAGTTACTGAAGCTTTCTTT
CASSSPGEVTEAFF
>TRBJ2-7|NA|TRBV20-1|many
TGCAGTGCTAGAGTAGACGGGCGCACCTACGAGCAGTACTTC
CSARVDGRTYEQYF
>TRBJ1-1|NA|TRBV19|many
TGTGCCAGTACAGGACAGAACACTGAAGCTTTCTTT
CASTGQNTEAFF
>TRBJ1-5|NA|TRBV19|NA
TGTGCCAGTAGTTCGGTCCTGGGGCAGCAGCATTTT
CASSSVLGQQHF
>TRBJ2-7|NA|TRBV7-3|NA
TGTGCCATCAGCGCTGGGAGGGGGGGTGTCGAGCAGTACTTC
CAISAGRGGVEQYF
>TRBJ1-1|NA|TRBV5-8|many
TGTGCCAGCAGCTTGCGGACCCCAAACACTGAAGCTTTCTTT
CASSLRTPNTEAFF
>TRBJ1-6|TRBD1|TRBV7-9|NA
TGTGCCAGCAGCTTAGCTGGACAGGGGTATTCACCCCTCCACTTT
CASSLAGQGYSPLHF
>TRBJ1-3|NA|TRBV18|few
TGTGCCAGCGCCCCTCGACAGGCAAACTCTGGAAACACCATATATTTT
CASAPRQANSGNTIYF
>TRBJ1-6|TRBD1|TRBV7-2|few
TGTGCCAGCAGCTTAGGCAACAGGGGGAGCTCCTATAATTCACCCCTCCACTTT
CASSLGNRGSSYNSPLHF
>TRBJ2-1|NA|TRBV6-1|few
TGTGCCAGCAGTCTTAGCGGTAACTCCTACAATGAGCAGTTCTTC
CASSLSGNSYNEQFF
>TRBJ2-1|NA|TRBV24-1|NA
TGTGCCACCGGGCGGAGGGGGCCCTATGAGCAGTTCTTC
CATGRRGPYEQFF
>TRBJ2-5|TRBD2|TRBV7-3|NA
TGTGCCAGCAGCCCGACTAGCGGGGGGCCCAGCGAGACCCAGTACTTC
CASSPTSGGPSETQYF
>TRBJ1-5|NA|TRBV7-2|NA
TGTGCCAGCAGCTGGGGCCTCCTAAGCAATCAGCCCCAGCATTTT
CASSWGLLSNQPQHF
>TRBJ2-7|NA|TRBV5-8|NA
TGTGCCAGCAGCTTTACGGGTTACGCTTACGAGCAGTACTTC
CASSFTGYAYEQYF
>TRBJ2-7|NA|TRBV5-1|NA
TGCGCCAGCAGCTTGACTGATCCCTACGAGCAGTACTTC
CASSLTDPYEQYF
>TRBJ2-7|NA|TRBV7-9|NA
TGTGCCAGCAGCGAGGGACGGAATAGAAAAAACGAGCAGTACTTC
CASSEGRNRKNEQYF
>TRBJ1-2|NA|TRBV3-1|many
TGTGCCAGCAGCATGGGGGGTGGCTACACCTTC
CASSMGGGYTF
>TRBJ1-2|NA|TRBV3-1|many
TGTGCCAGCAGCCCGAGGGATTGGAGTGGCTACACCTTC
CASSPRDWSGYTF